This TCR beta chain was identified in a study of OX40 agonist ivuxolimab in advanced cancers. Study in general: Patient treatment consisted of intravenous ivuxolimab administration every 2 weeks at 0.01 to 10 mg/kg.

The cohort excluded patients with autoimmune disease history or systemic immunosuppression. Cycle 7 day 1, cycle 4 day 1, and baseline were the timepoints at which blood was sampled. Per the germline V gene, CDR1 is WNHNN and CDR2 is SYGVQD (reference sequence). The CDR3 length is 12 residues. The V gene lost 3 bases and the J gene lost 8 bases, with 8 bases spanning the gap. Only in-frame clones appear in the TCRdb table, and some are missing; sequencing was by immunoSEQ multiplex PCR. The sample holds 20,000 to 30,000 clones, 60% to 80% seen once. This TCR came from an adult with an advanced solid tumor such as melanoma, head and neck, liver or kidney cancer. The chain employs TRBV10-1 and TRBJ2-1; D not certain. The source material was CD4+ or CD8+ T cells sorted from blood, sampled in a trial of the OX40 agonist ivuxolimab. The chain's CDR3 is CASSDLRDEQFF. In DNA form, the CDR3 reads TGCGCCAGCAGTGATTTAAGGGATGAGCAGTTCTTC.